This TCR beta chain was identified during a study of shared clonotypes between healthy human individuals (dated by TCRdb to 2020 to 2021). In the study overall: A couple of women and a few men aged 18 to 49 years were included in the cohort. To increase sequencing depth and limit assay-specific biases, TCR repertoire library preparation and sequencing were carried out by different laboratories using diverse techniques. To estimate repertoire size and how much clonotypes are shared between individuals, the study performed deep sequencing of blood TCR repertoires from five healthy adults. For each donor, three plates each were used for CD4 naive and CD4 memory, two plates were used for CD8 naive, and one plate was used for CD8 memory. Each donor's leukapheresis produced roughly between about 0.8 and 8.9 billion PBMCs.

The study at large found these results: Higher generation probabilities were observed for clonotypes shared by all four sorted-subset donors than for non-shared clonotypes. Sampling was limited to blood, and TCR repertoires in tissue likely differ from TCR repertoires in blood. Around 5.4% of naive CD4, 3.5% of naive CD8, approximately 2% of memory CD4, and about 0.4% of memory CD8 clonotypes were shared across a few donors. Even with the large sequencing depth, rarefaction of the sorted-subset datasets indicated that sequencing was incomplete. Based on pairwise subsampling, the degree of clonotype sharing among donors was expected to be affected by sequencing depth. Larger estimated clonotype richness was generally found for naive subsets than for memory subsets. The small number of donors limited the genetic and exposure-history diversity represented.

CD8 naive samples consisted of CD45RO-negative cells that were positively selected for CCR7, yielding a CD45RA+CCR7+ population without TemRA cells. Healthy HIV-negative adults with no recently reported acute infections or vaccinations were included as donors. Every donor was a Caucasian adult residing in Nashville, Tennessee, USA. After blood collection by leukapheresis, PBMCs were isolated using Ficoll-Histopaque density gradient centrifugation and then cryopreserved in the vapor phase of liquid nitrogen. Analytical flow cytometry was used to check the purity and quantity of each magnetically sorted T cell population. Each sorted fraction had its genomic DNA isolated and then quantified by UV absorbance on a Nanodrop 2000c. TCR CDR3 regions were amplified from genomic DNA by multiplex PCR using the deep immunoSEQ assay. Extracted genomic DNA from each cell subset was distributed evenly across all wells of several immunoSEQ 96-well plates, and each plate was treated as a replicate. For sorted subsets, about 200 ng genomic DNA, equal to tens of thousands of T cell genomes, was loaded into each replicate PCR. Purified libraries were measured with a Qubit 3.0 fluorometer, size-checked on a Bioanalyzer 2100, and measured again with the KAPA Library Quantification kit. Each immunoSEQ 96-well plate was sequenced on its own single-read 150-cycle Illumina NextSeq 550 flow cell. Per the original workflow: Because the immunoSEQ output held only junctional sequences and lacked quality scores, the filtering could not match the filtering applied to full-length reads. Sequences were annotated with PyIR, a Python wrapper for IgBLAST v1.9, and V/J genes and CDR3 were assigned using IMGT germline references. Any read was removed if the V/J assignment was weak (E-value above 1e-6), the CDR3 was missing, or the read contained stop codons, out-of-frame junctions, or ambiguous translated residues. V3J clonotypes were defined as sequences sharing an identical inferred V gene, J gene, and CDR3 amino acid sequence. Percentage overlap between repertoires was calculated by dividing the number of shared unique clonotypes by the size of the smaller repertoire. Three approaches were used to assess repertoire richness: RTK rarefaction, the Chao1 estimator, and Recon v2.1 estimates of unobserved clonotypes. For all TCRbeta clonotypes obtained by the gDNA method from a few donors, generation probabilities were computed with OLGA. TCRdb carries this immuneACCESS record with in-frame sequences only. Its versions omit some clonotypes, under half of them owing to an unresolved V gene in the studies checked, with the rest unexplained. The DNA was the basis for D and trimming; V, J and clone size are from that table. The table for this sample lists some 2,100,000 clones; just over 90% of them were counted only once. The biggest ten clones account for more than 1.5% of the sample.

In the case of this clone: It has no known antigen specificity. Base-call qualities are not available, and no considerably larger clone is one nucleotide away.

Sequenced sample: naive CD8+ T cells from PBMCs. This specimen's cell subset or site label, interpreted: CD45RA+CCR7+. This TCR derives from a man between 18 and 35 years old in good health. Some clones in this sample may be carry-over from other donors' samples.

The CDR3 region: CASSPRASHTQYF. Here is the DNA: TGTGCCAGCAGCCCGAGAGCGTCTCATACGCAGTATTTT. The chain is assembled from TRBV7-7 and TRBJ2-3; the D gene is not confidently resolved. The germline V gene encodes CDR1 SSHAT and CDR2 FNYEAQ (reference sequence). CDR3 length: 13 amino acids, cysteine to phenylalanine. Of all the DNA, just the CDR3 is kept, 39 bases in frame from base 1. Relative to germline, V is 5 bases shorter and J is 7 bases shorter, with 13 bases between their ends.